Listed below are T cell receptor beta chains from one sample, sequenced in a study of CD4+ T cells in melanoma. Measured with immunoSEQ multiplex PCR; TCRdb has only the in-frame clones, and not every one. The table includes more than 8,500 clones, around two thirds detected once. Material: cells from a culture (not recorded whether cultured in vitro). The source is a human donor with melanoma. Both conserved end residues are part of each CDR3. D genes are given only for firm matches. Clone size appears in some rows only: once, few, many, or a class for an expanded clone.

cdr3_length j_call d_call clone_size v_call cdr3_aa cdr3_nt
16 TRBJ2-3 TRBD2 few TRBV10-3 CAIGTSGGAIADTQYF TGTGCCATCGGGACTAGCGGGGGGGCCATCGCAGATACGCAGTATTTT
15 TRBJ2-3 . once TRBV6-6 CASSSNNPSTDTQYF TGTGCCAGCAGCTCGAATAACCCGAGCACAGATACGCAGTATTTT
14 TRBJ2-1 . . TRBV5-4 CASSSTGGAREQFF TGTGCCAGCAGCTCGACTGGCGGGGCTAGGGAGCAGTTCTTC
15 TRBJ1-6 TRBD1 . TRBV9 CASSVGGTGLSPLHF TGTGCCAGCAGCGTAGGGGGGACAGGGCTTTCACCCCTCCACTTT
17 TRBJ1-3 . . TRBV11-2 CASSSPGRRSSGNTIYF TGTGCCAGCAGCTCACCGGGACGGCGAAGCTCTGGAAACACCATATATTTT
13 TRBJ1-4 . . TRBV6-1 CASSEMGPGGLFF TGTGCCAGCAGTGAAATGGGGCCCGGGGGACTGTTTTTT
13 TRBJ2-5 . few TRBV7-6 CASSLSGLETQYF TGTGCCAGCAGCTTATCCGGGTTGGAGACCCAGTACTTC
14 TRBJ1-2 . . TRBV30 CAWRRPDPSYGYTF TGTGCCTGGAGAAGACCGGATCCTTCCTATGGCTACACCTTC
13 TRBJ1-1 . . TRBV5-1 CASSVGWNTEAFF TGCGCCAGCAGCGTGGGTTGGAACACTGAAGCTTTCTTT
17 TRBJ1-1 . few TRBV30 CAWSVKLTGTANTEAFF TGTGCCTGGAGTGTAAAACTTACAGGCACGGCCAACACTGAAGCTTTCTTT
14 TRBJ1-2 . . TRBV7-9 CASSSTGTENGYTF TGTGCCAGCAGCTCTACCGGGACGGAAAATGGCTACACCTTC
16 TRBJ1-5 TRBD1 . TRBV18 CASSQMGTGGGEPQHF TGTGCCAGCTCACAAATGGGGACAGGGGGTGGTGAGCCCCAGCATTTT
13 TRBJ1-1 . . TRBV6-5 CASSVQVKGEAFF TGTGCCAGCAGCGTACAGGTTAAAGGTGAAGCTTTCTTT
13 TRBJ2-1 . . TRBV7-3 CASSFGLPNEQFF TGTGCCAGCAGCTTCGGACTCCCCAATGAGCAGTTCTTC
13 TRBJ2-3 . few TRBV7-3 CASSLGWGDTQYF TGTGCCAGCAGCTTGGGATGGGGGGATACGCAGTATTTT
16 TRBJ2-2 . . TRBV7-2 CASSPYRGRQNGELFF TGTGCCAGCAGCCCATACAGAGGGAGGCAGAACGGGGAGCTGTTTTTT
16 TRBJ2-7 . large TRBV14 CASSQVWRGRLAEQYF TGTGCCAGCAGCCAAGTTTGGAGGGGGCGCTTGGCCGAGCAGTACTTC
13 TRBJ1-3 . . TRBV29-1 CSVGGGSGNTIYF TGCAGCGTTGGTGGAGGCTCTGGAAACACCATATATTTT
16 TRBJ1-1 . . TRBV6-6 CASSPIGPGRNTEAFF TGTGCCAGCAGTCCGATTGGGCCAGGGAGGAACACTGAAGCTTTCTTT
17 TRBJ2-6 . . TRBV7-3 CASSLRGASSGANVLTF TGTGCCAGCAGCTTACGGGGGGCGAGCTCTGGGGCCAACGTCCTGACTTTC
17 TRBJ1-5 . few TRBV4-1 CASSQQWGGSGNQPQHF TGCGCCAGCAGCCAACAATGGGGGGGCTCAGGCAATCAGCCCCAGCATTTT
15 TRBJ1-1 TRBD1 . TRBV6-5 CASSYRDRESTEAFF TGTGCCAGCAGTTACCGGGACAGGGAAAGCACTGAAGCTTTCTTT
12 TRBJ1-1 . . TRBV29-1 CSVGGGSTEAFF TGCAGCGTTGGTGGGGGAAGCACTGAAGCTTTCTTT
14 TRBJ2-3 TRBD2 . TRBV11-1 CASSPSGGPDTQYF TGTGCCAGCAGCCCAAGCGGGGGTCCAGATACGCAGTATTTT
15 TRBJ1-1 TRBD1 . TRBV18 CASSPRQGFVTEAFF TGTGCCAGCTCACCACGACAGGGGTTCGTAACTGAAGCTTTCTTT
16 TRBJ2-2 TRBD1 . TRBV5-1 CASSDPGTANTGELFF TGCGCCAGCAGCGATCCCGGGACAGCGAACACCGGGGAGCTGTTTTTT
11 TRBJ2-7 . . TRBV29-1 CSVVKGGEQYF TGCAGCGTTGTTAAGGGAGGCGAGCAGTACTTC
14 TRBJ2-2 . few TRBV19 CASSIALNVGELFF TGTGCCAGTAGTATCGCCCTTAATGTCGGGGAGCTGTTTTTT
15 TRBJ2-5 . once TRBV5-1 CASSRTGTPEETQYF TGCGCCAGCAGCAGAACCGGGACCCCGGAAGAGACCCAGTACTTC
13 TRBJ1-2 TRBD1 . TRBV28 CASRIDRGYGYTF TGTGCCAGCAGAATTGACAGGGGCTATGGCTACACCTTC
14 TRBJ1-1 . . TRBV4-1 CASSRFPWETEAFF TGCGCCAGCAGCCGTTTCCCCTGGGAAACTGAAGCTTTCTTT
15 TRBJ1-4 TRBD1 . TRBV10-3 CAISEIQGHDEKLFF TGTGCCATCAGTGAGATACAGGGGCACGATGAAAAACTGTTTTTT
18 TRBJ2-3 TRBD2 . TRBV7-8 CASSLEGSGGLAGDTQYF TGTGCCAGCAGCTTAGAAGGGTCGGGAGGACTAGCCGGAGATACGCAGTATTTT
12 TRBJ1-5 . few TRBV19 CASSMGWQPQHF TGTGCCAGTAGTATGGGTTGGCAGCCCCAGCATTTT
13 TRBJ2-3 TRBD1 . TRBV15 CATTYRGFDTQYF TGTGCCACCACTTACAGGGGGTTTGATACGCAGTATTTT
13 TRBJ2-7 . . TRBV19 CASSSPGGYEQYF TGTGCCAGTAGTAGCCCAGGCGGCTACGAGCAGTACTTC
18 TRBJ2-2 TRBD2 . TRBV5-8 CASSLTQTSGGYTGELFF TGTGCCAGCAGCTTGACCCAAACTAGCGGGGGCTACACCGGGGAGCTGTTTTTT
14 TRBJ1-1 . . TRBV10-3 CAISGWGGNTEAFF TGTGCCATCAGTGGGTGGGGTGGGAACACTGAAGCTTTCTTT
16 TRBJ2-1 . . TRBV4-2 CASSPLGTGPSNEQFF TGTGCCAGCAGCCCCTTAGGGACGGGGCCCTCGAATGAGCAGTTCTTC
13 TRBJ1-6 . . TRBV11-1 CASSPFPNSPLHF TGTGCCAGCAGCCCATTTCCTAATTCACCCCTCCACTTT
16 TRBJ1-3 TRBD1 . TRBV27 CASSLSGTGAGNTIYF TGTGCCAGCAGCCTTTCCGGGACAGGGGCCGGAAACACCATATATTTT
14 TRBJ1-1 . . TRBV5-5 CASSFQRLNTEAFF TGTGCCAGCAGCTTTCAGCGATTGAACACTGAAGCTTTCTTT
15 TRBJ1-1 TRBD1 few TRBV28 CASSFTDREGAEAFF TGTGCCAGCAGTTTTACCGACAGGGAGGGAGCTGAAGCTTTCTTT
14 TRBJ1-1 . . TRBV5-1 CASRAGHQNTEAFF TGCGCCAGCAGGGCGGGACACCAGAACACTGAAGCTTTCTTT
14 TRBJ2-7 TRBD2 . TRBV6-6 CASSLAGGPYEQYF TGTGCCAGCAGTTTAGCGGGGGGGCCCTACGAGCAGTACTTC
14 TRBJ2-5 TRBD2 . TRBV9 CASSVTSGEGTQYF TGTGCCAGCAGCGTTACCAGCGGGGAAGGGACCCAGTACTTC
11 TRBJ1-2 . few TRBV27 CASGSNYGYTF TGTGCCAGCGGGAGTAACTATGGCTACACCTTC
17 TRBJ2-5 . . TRBV12-5 CASGLVQSGARQETQYF TGTGCTAGTGGTTTGGTACAGTCAGGGGCTCGACAAGAGACCCAGTACTTC
15 TRBJ2-7 TRBD1 . TRBV30 CAWSDTGGRLGEQYF TGTGCCTGGAGCGACACAGGGGGCCGTCTGGGAGAGCAGTACTTC
16 TRBJ2-5 . once TRBV9 CASSVGAGPLLETQYF TGTGCCAGCAGCGTAGGGGCAGGTCCACTGTTAGAGACCCAGTACTTC
15 TRBJ2-7 TRBD1 . TRBV11-2 CASSSYRGSAYEQYF TGTGCCAGCAGCTCATACAGGGGATCCGCCTACGAGCAGTACTTC
15 TRBJ1-2 TRBD1 . TRBV5-6 CASRETGGPSNGYTF TGTGCCAGCAGGGAAACAGGGGGTCCGTCCAATGGCTACACCTTC
12 TRBJ1-1 . . TRBV6-6 CASRRTDTEAFF TGTGCCAGCCGCCGGACAGACACTGAAGCTTTCTTT
12 TRBJ2-1 . . TRBV7-2 CASSPRYNEQFF TGTGCCAGCAGCCCCCGGTACAATGAGCAGTTCTTC